This entry features one T cell receptor (beta chain) sequence. Libraries were prepared by immunoSEQ multiplex PCR; TCRdb keeps only in-frame clonotypes and omits some of them. The sample lists about 73,000 clones, 65% to 90% occurring once. Looked up from germline, CDR1 is SGHNT and CDR2 is YYREEE (reference sequence). This CDR3 has 17 amino acids. The J segment lost 4 bases and the V segment lost 0 bases, leaving 6 bases of the junction unmatched. The data belong to a study of OX40 agonist ivuxolimab in advanced cancers. The chain combines TRBV5-4 with TRBJ1-3; 11 bases are a match to TRBD1. This clonotype was sampled from an adult with an advanced solid tumor such as melanoma, head and neck, liver or kidney cancer. This specimen was CD4+ or CD8+ T cells sorted from blood, taken in a trial of the OX40 agonist ivuxolimab. The CDR3 bases are TGTGCCAGCAGCTTGGGAGGACAGGGGGCGCAAGGAAACACCATATATTTT. Protein: CASSLGGQGAQGNTIYF.